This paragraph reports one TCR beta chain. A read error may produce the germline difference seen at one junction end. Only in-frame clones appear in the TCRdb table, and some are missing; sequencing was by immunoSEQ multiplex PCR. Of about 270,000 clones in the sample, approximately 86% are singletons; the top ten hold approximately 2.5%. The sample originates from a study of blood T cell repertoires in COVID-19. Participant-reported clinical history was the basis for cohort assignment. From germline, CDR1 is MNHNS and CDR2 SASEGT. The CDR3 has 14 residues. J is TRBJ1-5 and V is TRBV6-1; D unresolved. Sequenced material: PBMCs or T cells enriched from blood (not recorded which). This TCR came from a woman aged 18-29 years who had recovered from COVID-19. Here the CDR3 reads CANSEGPSYQPQHF. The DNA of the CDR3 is TGTGCCAACAGTGAAGGGCCTAGTTATCAGCCCCAGCATTTT.